This T cell receptor (beta chain) comes out of a study of immune cell composition in non-small cell lung cancer. Study context: Histologic subtype was mainly adenocarcinoma or squamous cell carcinoma. Study observations and caveats: Adenocarcinomas with higher top tumour-associated clone frequency had more reactive TILs. Smoking pack-years did not significantly correlate with tumour TCR-beta clonality. Shared sequences between tumour-reactive and dominant in vivo clones were not proven.

This CDR3 is built from 14 residues. Trimming left V 6 bases short and J 4 bases short, with 14 bases between. CDR1 is LNHDA, CDR2 SQIVND, per germline (reference sequence). Sequencing used immunoSEQ multiplex PCR; TCRdb keeps in-frame clones, though not all of them. The sample contains over 850 clones, 69% of which appear only once. This clone was seen only a few times. Its target is not known. The sequence was obtained from a human donor with non-small cell lung cancer. The sequencing sample was made of lung tumor tissue. The genes are TRBV19 and TRBJ2-3, with D perhaps TRBD2 (7 bases). CDR3: CASRARGGADTQYF. The CDR3 DNA is TGTGCCAGTAGAGCCAGGGGAGGGGCAGATACGCAGTATTTT. Filled out from reference TRBV19 and TRBJ2-3, the complete variable domain reads DGGITQSPKYLFRKEGQNVTLSCEQNLNHDAMYWYRQDPGQGLRLIYYSQIVNDFQKGDIAEGYSVSREKKESFPLTVTSAQKNPTAFYLCASRARGGADTQYFGPGTRLTVL.